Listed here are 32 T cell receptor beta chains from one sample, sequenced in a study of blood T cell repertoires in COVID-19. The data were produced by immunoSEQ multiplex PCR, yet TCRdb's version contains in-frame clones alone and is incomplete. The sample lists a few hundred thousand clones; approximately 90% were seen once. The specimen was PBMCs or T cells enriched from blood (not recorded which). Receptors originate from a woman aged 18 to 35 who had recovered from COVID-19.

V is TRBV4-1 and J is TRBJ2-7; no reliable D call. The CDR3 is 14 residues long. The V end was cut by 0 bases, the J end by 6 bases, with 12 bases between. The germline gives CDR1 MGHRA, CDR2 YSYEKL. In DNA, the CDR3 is TGCGCCAGCAGCCAAGAGTTGTGGGCCCCCGAGCAGTACTTC. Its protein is CASSQELWAPEQYF.

The CDR3 protein is CAISESTGANTIYF. Here the CDR3 DNA reads TGTGCCATCAGTGAGTCAACAGGGGCAAACACCATATATTTT. The chain combines TRBV10-3 with TRBJ1-3; TRBD1 agrees at 7 bases. This CDR3 contains 14 residues. CDR1 ENHRY and CDR2 SYGVKD come from the germline V gene. With V trimmed by 0 bases and J by 6 bases, 2 bases remained unmatched.

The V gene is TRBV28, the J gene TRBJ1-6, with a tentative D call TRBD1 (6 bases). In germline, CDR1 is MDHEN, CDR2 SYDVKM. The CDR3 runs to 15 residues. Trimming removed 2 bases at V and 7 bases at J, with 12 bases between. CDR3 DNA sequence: TGTGCCAGCAGTTTAGGTGGGCAGGGGAATTCACCCCTCCACTTT. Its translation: CASSLGGQGNSPLHF.

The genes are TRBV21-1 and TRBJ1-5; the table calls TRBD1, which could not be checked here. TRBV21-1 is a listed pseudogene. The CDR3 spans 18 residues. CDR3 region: CASSKERAGGWGNQPQHF. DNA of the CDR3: TGTGCCAGCAGCAAAGAAAGGGCAGGGGGCTGGGGCAATCAGCCCCAGCATTTT.

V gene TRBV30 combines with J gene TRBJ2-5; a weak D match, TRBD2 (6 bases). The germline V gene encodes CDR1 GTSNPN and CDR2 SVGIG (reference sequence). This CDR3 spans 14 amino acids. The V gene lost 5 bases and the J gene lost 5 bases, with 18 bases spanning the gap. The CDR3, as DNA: TGTGCCTGGGGAAACGGGGGTAACGGGGAGACCCAGTACTTC. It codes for CAWGNGGNGETQYF.

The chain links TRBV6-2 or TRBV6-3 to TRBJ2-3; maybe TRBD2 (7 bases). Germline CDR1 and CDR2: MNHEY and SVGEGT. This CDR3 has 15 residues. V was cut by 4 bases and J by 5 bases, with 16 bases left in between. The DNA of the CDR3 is TGTGCCAGCAGTTCAGCTGGGGGGGCGGAAGATACGCAGTATTTT. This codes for CASSSAGGAEDTQYF.

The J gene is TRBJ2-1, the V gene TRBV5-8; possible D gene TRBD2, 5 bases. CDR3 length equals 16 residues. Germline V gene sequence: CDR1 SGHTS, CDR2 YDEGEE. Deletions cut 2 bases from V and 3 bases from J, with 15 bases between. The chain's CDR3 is CASSFLGSDFYNEQFF. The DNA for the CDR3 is TGTGCCAGCAGCTTCTTGGGTAGCGACTTCTACAATGAGCAGTTCTTC.

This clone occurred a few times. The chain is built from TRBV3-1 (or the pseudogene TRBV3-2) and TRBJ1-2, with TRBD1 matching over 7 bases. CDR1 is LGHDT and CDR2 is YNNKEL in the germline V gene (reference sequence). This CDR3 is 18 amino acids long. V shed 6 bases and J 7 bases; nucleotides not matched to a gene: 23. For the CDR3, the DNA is TGTGCCAGCAGGCGAAGTGAACTCGGACCGACAGGGATTTTTGGCTACACCTTC. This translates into CASRRSELGPTGIFGYTF.

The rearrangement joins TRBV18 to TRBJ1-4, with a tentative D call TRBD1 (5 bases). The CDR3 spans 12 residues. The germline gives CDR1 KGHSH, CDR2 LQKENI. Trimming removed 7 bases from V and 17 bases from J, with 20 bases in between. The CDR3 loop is CASLTAPRGCFF. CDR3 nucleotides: TGTGCCAGCTTGACAGCCCCAAGAGGATGTTTTTTT.

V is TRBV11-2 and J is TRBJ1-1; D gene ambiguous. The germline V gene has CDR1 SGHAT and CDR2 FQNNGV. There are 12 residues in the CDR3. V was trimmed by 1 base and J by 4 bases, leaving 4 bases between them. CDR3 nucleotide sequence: TGTGCCAGCAGCTTAGGGGCCACTGAAGCTTTCTTT. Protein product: CASSLGATEAFF.

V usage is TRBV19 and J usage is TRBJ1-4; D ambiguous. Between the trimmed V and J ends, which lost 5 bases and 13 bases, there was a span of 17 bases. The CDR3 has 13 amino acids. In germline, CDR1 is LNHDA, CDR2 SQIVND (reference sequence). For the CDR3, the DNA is TGTGCCAGTAGTCCGCTCATTGGGAGGGTACTGTTTTTT. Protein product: CASSPLIGRVLFF.

This CDR3 reads CASSRWTSGDTQYF. The CDR3 bases are TGTGCCAGCAGCCGGTGGACTAGCGGAGATACGCAGTATTTT. J is TRBJ2-3 and V is TRBV11-3, with 10 bases lining up with TRBD2. The CDR3 sequence is 14 residues long. Trimming removed 5 bases from V and 5 bases from J; junction bases left unmatched: 4. The germline gives CDR1 SGHNT, CDR2 YENEEA.

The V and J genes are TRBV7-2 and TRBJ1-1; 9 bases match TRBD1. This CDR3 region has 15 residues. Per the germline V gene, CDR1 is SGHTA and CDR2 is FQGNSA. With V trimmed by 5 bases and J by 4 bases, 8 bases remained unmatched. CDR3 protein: CASSPWRTGATEAFF. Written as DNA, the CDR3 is TGTGCCAGCAGCCCATGGCGGACAGGGGCCACTGAAGCTTTCTTT.

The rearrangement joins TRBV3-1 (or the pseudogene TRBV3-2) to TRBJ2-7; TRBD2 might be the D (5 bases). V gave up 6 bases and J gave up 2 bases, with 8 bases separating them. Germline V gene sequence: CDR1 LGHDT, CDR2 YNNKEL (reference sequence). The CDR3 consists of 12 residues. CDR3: CASSSSPYEQYF. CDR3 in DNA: TGTGCCAGCAGTTCTAGCCCCTACGAGCAGTACTTC.

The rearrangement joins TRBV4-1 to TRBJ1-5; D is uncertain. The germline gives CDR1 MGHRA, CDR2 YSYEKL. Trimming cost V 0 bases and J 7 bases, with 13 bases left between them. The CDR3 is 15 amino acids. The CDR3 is CASSQERGLGQPQHF. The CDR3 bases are TGCGCCAGCAGCCAAGAGCGGGGTTTAGGGCAGCCCCAGCATTTT.

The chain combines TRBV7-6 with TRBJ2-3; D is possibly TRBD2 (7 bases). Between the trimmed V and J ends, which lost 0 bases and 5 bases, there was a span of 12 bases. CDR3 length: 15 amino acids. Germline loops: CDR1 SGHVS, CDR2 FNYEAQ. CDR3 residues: CASSLAGGPGDTQYF. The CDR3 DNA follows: TGTGCCAGCAGCTTAGCGGGGGGGCCGGGAGATACGCAGTATTTT.

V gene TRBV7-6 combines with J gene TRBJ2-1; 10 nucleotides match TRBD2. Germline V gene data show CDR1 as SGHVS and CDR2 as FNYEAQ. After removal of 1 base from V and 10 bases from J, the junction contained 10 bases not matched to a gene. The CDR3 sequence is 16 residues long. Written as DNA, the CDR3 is TGTGCCAGCAGCTTAGGGGGCGGGCTAGCGGGGGTCGAGCAGTTCTTC. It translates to CASSLGGGLAGVEQFF.

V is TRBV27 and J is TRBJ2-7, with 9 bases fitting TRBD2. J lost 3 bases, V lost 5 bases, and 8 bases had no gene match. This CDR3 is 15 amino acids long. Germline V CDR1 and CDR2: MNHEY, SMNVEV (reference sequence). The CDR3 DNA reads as TGTGCCAGCAGTCAATCCGGGACTAGCCGCTACGAGCAGTACTTC. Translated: CASSQSGTSRYEQYF.

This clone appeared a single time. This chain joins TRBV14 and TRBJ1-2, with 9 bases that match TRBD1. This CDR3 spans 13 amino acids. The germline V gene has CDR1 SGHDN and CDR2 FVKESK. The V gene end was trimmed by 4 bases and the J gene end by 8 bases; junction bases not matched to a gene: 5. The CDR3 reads CASSPGQGNGYTF. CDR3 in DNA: TGTGCCAGCAGCCCCGGACAGGGGAACGGCTACACCTTC. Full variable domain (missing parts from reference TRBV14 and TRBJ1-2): EAGVTQFPSHSVIEKGQTVTLRCDPISGHDNLYWYRRVMGKEIKFLLHFVKESKQDESGMPNNRFLAERTGGTYSTLKVQPAELEDSGVYFCASSPGQGNGYTFGSGTRLTVV.

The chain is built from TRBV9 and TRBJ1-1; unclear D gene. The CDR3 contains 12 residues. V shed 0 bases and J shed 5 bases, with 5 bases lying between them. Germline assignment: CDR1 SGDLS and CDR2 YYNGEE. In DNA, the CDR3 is TGTGCCAGCAGCGTAGGACAAACTGAAGCTTTCTTT. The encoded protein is CASSVGQTEAFF.

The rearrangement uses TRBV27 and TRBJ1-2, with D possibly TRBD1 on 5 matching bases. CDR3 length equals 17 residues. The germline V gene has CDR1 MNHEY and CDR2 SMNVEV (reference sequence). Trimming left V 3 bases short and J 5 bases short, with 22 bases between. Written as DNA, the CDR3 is TGTGCCAGCAGTTTGGTTTTACGGGGGGGTAGGTCTTATGGCTACACCTTC. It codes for CASSLVLRGGRSYGYTF.

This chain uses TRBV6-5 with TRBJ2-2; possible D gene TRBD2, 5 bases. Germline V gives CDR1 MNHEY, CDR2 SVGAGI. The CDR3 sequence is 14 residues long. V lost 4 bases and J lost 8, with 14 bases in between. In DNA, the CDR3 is TGTGCCAGCAGTTCCAACGGGGAAGTTGGGGAGCTGTTTTTT. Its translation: CASSSNGEVGELFF.

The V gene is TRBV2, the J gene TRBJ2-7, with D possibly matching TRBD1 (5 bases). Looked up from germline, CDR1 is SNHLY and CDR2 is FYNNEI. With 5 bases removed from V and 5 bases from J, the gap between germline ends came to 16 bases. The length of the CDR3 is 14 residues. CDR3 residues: CASSPFRETNEQYF. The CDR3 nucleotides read TGTGCCAGCAGTCCCTTCAGGGAAACTAACGAGCAGTACTTC.

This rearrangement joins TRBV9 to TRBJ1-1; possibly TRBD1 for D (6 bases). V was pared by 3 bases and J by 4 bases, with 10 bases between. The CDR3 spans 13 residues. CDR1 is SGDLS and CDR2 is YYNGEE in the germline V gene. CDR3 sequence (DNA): TGTGCCAGCAGCGCCCGACAGGCCACTGAAGCTTTCTTT. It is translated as CASSARQATEAFF.

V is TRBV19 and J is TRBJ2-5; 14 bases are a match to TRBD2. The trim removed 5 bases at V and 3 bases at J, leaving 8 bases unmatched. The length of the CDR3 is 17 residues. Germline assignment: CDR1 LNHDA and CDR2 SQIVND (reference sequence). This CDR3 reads CASSPGTSGGPEETQYF. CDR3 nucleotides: TGTGCCAGTAGTCCCGGGACTAGCGGGGGACCTGAAGAGACCCAGTACTTC.

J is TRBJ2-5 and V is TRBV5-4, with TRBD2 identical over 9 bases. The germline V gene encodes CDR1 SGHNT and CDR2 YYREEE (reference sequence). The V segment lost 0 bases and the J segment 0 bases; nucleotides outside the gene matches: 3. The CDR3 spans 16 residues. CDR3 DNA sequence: TGTGCCAGCAGCTTGGAGCGGGGGGCGTACCAAGAGACCCAGTACTTC. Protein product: CASSLERGAYQETQYF.

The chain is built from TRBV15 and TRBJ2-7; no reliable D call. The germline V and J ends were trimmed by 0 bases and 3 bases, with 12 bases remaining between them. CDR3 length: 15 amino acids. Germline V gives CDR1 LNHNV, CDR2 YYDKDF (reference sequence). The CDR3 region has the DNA TGTGCCACCAGCAGAGATTCACCTAAAATCTACGAGCAGTACTTC. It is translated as CATSRDSPKIYEQYF.

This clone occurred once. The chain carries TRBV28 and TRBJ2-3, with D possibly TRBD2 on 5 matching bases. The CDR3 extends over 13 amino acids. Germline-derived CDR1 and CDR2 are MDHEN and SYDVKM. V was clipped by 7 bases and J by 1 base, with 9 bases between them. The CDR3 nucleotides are TGTGCCAGCAAAGAGGGTGGCACAGATACGCAGTATTTT. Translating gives CASKEGGTDTQYF.

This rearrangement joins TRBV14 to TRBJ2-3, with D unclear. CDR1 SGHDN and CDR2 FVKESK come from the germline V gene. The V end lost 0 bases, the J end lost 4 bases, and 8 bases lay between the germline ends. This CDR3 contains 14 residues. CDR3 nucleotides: TGTGCCAGCAGCCAAGAGCCAGGCCCAGATACGCAGTATTTT. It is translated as CASSQEPGPDTQYF.

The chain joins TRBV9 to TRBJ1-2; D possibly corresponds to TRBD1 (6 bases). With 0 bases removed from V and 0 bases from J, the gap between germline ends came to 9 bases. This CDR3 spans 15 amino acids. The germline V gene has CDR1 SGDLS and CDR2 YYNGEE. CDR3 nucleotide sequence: TGTGCCAGCAGCGTAGAAACAGGGACTAACTATGGCTACACCTTC. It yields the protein CASSVETGTNYGYTF.

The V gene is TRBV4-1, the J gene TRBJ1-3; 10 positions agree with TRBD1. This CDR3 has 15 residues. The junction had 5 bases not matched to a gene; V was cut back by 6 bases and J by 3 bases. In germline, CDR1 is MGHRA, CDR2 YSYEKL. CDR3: CASSADRGLGNTIYF. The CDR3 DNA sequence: TGCGCCAGCAGTGCAGACAGGGGGCTTGGAAACACCATATATTTT.

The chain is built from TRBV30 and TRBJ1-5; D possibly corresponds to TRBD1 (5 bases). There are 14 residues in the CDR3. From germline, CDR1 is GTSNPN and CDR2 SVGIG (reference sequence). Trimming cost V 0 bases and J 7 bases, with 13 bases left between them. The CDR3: CAWSVEGARQPQHF. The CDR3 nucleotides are TGTGCCTGGAGTGTGGAAGGGGCGCGACAGCCCCAGCATTTT.